This T cell receptor beta chain comes out of a study of T cell responses to AZD1222 COVID-19 vaccine. Sequencing used immunoSEQ multiplex PCR; TCRdb keeps in-frame clones, though not all of them. This table holds 130,000 or so clones, 90% found once. As regards this clone: What it binds is unknown.

Study outcomes and limitations: There were mostly white British donors and more females than males, and clonal diversity was possibly underestimated. Spike was spanned by vaccine-associated CD4 TCRs, with dominance at 160-218 and 743-854. At study baseline, merely a handful of AZD1222 recipients were seropositive. The repertoires were collected only after the peak T cell response.

The V end lost 1 base, the J end lost 5 bases, and 3 bases lay between the germline ends. CDR1 MDHEN and CDR2 SYDVKM come from the germline V gene. This CDR3 comprises 12 residues. The clonotype comes from an adult in good health. The chain has TRBV28 and TRBJ1-5; D unresolved. The specimen was peripheral blood, collected on day 0 of AZD1222 vaccination. CDR3 nucleotides: TGTGCCAGCAGTTTATACGATCAGCCCCAGCATTTT. This sequence encodes CASSLYDQPQHF.